This T cell receptor beta chain appears in the sequencing data of a study of T cell repertoires in cytomegalovirus infection. Turning to the study itself: Recently identified HLA-C-restricted and well-studied HLA-B-restricted CMV epitopes were used. Matching HLA type, along with CMV infection, was indicated by public TCR beta signatures.

TCRdb recomputed calls from the reads with MiXCR, one row per CDR3 protein. The sample lists some 350,000 distinct CDR3 sequences, about 27% seen once, with 20% in the top ten. Of note for this clonotype: Its target is unknown.

Study-wide results and limits: What dominated the ex vivo response were HLA-C-restricted CMV-specific TCR beta clonotypes. Of the TCR beta families, the public ones yielded a cumulative frequency that identified carriers of CMV plus the relevant HLA.

V trimming: 0 bases; J trimming: 3 bases; junction bases outside the gene matches: 22. There are 22 residues in the CDR3. The germline V gene has CDR1 MNHEY and CDR2 SVGEGT. The genes are TRBV6-2 or TRBV6-3 and TRBJ2-3; 9 bases are a match to TRBD2. Sample: cultured PBMCs, taken from culture after CMV antigen stimulation. The receptor was isolated from a human donor in good health (CMV status not recorded). Some clones in this sample may be carry-over from other donors' samples. CDR3 sequence reads: CASSYSHVVAGAPSIGTDTQYF. CDR3 coding DNA: TGTGCCAGCAGTTACTCCCACGTGGTAGCGGGGGCCCCGAGTATTGGTACAGATACGCAGTATTTT.